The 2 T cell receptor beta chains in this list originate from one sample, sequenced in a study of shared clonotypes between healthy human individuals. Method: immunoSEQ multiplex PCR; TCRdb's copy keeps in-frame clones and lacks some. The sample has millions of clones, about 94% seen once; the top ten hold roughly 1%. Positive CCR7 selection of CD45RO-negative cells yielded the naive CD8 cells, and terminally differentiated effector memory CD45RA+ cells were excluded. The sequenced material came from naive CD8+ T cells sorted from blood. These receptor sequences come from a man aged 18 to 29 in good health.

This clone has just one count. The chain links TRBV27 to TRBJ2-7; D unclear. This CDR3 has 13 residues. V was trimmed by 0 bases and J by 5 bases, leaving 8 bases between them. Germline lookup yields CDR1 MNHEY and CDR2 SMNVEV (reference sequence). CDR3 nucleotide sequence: TGTGCCAGCAGTTTATCCGCTATACACGAGCAGTACTTC. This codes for CASSLSAIHEQYF.

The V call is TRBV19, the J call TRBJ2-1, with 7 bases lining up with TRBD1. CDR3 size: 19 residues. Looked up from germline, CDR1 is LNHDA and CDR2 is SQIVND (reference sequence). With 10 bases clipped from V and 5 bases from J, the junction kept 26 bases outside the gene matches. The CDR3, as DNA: TGTGCCACCCGGTTCCCGCCGACAGGGTCGGCCGAGTGGCACAATGAGCAGTTCTTC. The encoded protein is CATRFPPTGSAEWHNEQFF.